The TCR beta chain described here comes from a study of T cells in Graves' hyperthyroidism and ophthalmopathy. RNA transcripts yielded amplified TCR beta CDR3 regions. Primed by the HTBI set, a first-round RT-PCR was run on the TCR CDR3. TCRdb analysed the multiplex PCR reads with MiXCR anew, one entry per CDR3 protein. The table records 300,000 or so distinct CDR3 sequences, roughly 17% of them present only once. Deletions cut 3 bases from V and 3 bases from J, with 12 bases between. The germline V gene encodes CDR1 KGHSH and CDR2 LQKENI. This CDR3 region has 14 residues. Participants, patients aged 18 to 65, had newly diagnosed hyperthyroidism with a duration under 2 months.

The clonotype originates from a man aged 25-40 years with Graves' hyperthyroidism. What was sequenced was blood. V is TRBV18 and J is TRBJ2-7; perhaps TRBD1 as D (5 bases). The CDR3 DNA reads TGTGCCAGCTCACCCCACGCAGGGAACTACGAGCAGTACTTC. It codes for CASSPHAGNYEQYF.